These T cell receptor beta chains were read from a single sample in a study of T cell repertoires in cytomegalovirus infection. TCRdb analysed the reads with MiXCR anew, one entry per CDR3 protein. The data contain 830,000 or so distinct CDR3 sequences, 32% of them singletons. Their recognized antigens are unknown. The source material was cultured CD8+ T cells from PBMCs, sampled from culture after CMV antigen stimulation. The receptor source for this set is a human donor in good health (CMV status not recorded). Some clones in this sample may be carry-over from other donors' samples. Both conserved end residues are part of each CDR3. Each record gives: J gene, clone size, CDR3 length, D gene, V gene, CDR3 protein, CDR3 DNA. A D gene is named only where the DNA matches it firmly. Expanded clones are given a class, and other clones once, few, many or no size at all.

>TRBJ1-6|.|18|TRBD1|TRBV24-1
CATSEIAPRGQGNSPLHF
TGTGCCACCAGTGAGATTGCCCCCAGAGGACAGGGGAATTCACCCCTCCACTTT
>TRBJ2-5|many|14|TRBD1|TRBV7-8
CASTKDRRLETQYF
TGTGCCAGCACGAAGGACAGGCGGCTGGAGACCCAGTACTTC
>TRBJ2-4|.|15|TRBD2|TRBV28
CASSSPLKAGVAPGF
TGTGCCAGCAGCTCCCCTCTCAAGGCGGGGGTCGCCCCCGGGTTC
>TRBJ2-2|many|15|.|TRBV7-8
CASSVTATNTGELFF
TGTGCCAGCAGCGTTACAGCCACGAACACCGGGGAGCTGTTTTTT
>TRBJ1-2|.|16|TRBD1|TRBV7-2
CASSPDDRVIAYGYTF
TGTGCCAGCAGCCCGGACGACAGGGTGATTGCCTATGGCTACACCTTC
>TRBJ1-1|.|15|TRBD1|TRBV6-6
CASSYTGGADTEAFF
TGTGCCAGCAGTTACACAGGGGGCGCGGACACTGAAGCTTTCTTT
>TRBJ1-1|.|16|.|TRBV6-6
CASSYPAGAGWNEAFF
TGTGCCAGCAGTTACCCGGCGGGGGCCGGATGGAATGAAGCTTTCTTT
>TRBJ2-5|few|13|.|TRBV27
CASSLISRETQYF
TGTGCCAGCAGTTTAATTAGCAGGGAGACCCAGTACTTC
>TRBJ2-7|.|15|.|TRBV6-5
CASSYSGPLTYEQYF
TGTGCCAGCAGTTACTCAGGGCCATTAACCTACGAGCAGTACTTC
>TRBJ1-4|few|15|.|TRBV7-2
CASSPEGRENEKLFF
TGTGCCAGCAGCCCCGAAGGGCGGGAAAATGAAAAACTGTTTTTT
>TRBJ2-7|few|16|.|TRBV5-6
CASSWDVDGDTYEQYF
TGTGCCAGCAGTTGGGATGTTGACGGGGACACCTACGAGCAGTACTTC
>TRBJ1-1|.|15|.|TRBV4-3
CASSQTQDLPEGAFF
TGCGCCAGCAGCCAAACTCAGGACCTCCCTGAGGGGGCTTTCTTT
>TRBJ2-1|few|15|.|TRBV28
CASSGGAVSYNEQFF
TGTGCCAGCTCCGGAGGGGCGGTATCCTACAATGAGCAGTTCTTC
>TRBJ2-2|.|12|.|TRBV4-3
CASSQGGKELFF
TGCGCCAGCAGCCAAGGAGGGAAGGAGCTGTTTTTT
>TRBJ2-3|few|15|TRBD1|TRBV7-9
CASSSPTGGADTQYF
TGTGCCAGCAGCTCCCCGACAGGGGGGGCAGATACGCAGTATTTT
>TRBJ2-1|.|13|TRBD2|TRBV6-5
CASSPLRGGEQFF
TGTGCCAGCAGTCCCCTCCGCGGGGGTGAGCAGTTCTTC
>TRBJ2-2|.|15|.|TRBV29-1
CSVGMGGRGTGELFF
TGCAGCGTTGGGATGGGGGGGCGCGGAACCGGGGAGCTGTTTTTT
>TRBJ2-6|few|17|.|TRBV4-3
CASRGNEGGTGANVLTF
TGCGCCAGCAGGGGTAATGAAGGGGGAACTGGGGCCAACGTCCTGACTTTC
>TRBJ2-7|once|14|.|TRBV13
CASSFYRKAYEQYF
TGTGCCAGCAGCTTTTACAGGAAAGCCTACGAGCAGTACTTC
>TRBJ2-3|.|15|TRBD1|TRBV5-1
CASSSLDRSTDTQYF
TGCGCCAGCAGCTCGTTGGACAGGAGCACAGATACGCAGTATTTT
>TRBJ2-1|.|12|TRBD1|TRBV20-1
CSARTGGYEQFF
TGCAGTGCGCGGACAGGGGGCTATGAGCAGTTCTTC
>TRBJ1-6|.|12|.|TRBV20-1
CSATHSNSPLHF
TGCAGTGCTACGCACAGTAATTCACCCCTCCACTTT
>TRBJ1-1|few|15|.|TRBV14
CASSPNRAWNTEAFF
TGTGCCAGCAGCCCGAACCGCGCATGGAACACTGAAGCTTTCTTT
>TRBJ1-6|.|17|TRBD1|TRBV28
CASSTRGTGAYNSPLHF
TGTGCCAGCAGTACAAGGGGGACAGGGGCCTATAATTCACCCCTCCACTTT
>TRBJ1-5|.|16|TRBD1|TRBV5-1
CASSLVPEQGDQPQHF
TGCGCCAGCAGCTTGGTCCCGGAACAGGGGGATCAGCCCCAGCATTTT
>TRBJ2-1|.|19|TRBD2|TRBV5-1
CASSWIRASGGDQYNEQFF
TGCGCCAGCAGCTGGATACGGGCTAGCGGGGGGGACCAATACAATGAGCAGTTCTTC
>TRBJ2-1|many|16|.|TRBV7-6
CASSSRTGSSYNEQFF
TGTGCCAGCAGCTCAAGGACTGGTAGCTCCTACAATGAGCAGTTCTTC
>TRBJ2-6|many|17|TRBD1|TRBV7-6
CASSGGGSVSGANVLTF
TGTGCCAGCTCAGGGGGCGGTTCTGTCTCTGGGGCCAACGTCCTGACTTTC
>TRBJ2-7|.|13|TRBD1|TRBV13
CASSQGADYEQYF
TGTGCCAGCAGCCAGGGGGCGGACTACGAGCAGTACTTC
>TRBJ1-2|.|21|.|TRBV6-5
CASRGTQNGAKDRSEGYGYTF
TGTGCCAGCAGAGGGACCCAAAATGGGGCCAAAGACAGATCGGAAGGCTATGGCTACACCTTC
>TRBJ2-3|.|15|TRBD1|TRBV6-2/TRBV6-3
CASSYAGTVTDTQYF
TGTGCCAGCAGTTACGCCGGGACAGTAACAGATACGCAGTATTTT
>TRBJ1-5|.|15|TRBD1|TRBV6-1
CASGYRGHIGQPQHF
TGTGCCAGCGGCTACAGGGGACACATAGGTCAGCCCCAGCATTTT
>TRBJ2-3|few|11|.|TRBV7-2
CASSTINTQYF
TGTGCCAGCAGCACTATTAATACGCAGTATTTT
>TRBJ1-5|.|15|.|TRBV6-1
CASSADPYSNQPQHF
TGTGCCAGCAGTGCCGACCCCTATAGCAATCAGCCCCAGCATTTT
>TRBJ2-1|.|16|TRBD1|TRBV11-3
CASSLGRDRVYNEQFF
TGTGCCAGCAGCTTGGGACGGGACAGAGTTTACAATGAGCAGTTCTTC
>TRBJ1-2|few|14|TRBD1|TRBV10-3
CAISADRANYGYTF
TGTGCCATCAGTGCAGACAGGGCTAACTATGGCTACACCTTC
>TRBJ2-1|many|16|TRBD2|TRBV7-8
CASSSREGSGVNEQFF
TGTGCCAGCAGCTCTCGGGAAGGTAGCGGGGTAAATGAGCAGTTCTTC
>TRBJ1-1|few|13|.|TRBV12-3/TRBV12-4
CAQFSGAGTEAFF
TGTGCCCAGTTTTCGGGGGCCGGCACTGAAGCTTTCTTT
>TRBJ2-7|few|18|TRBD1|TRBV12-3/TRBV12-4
CASSLGGTGEVGFYEQYF
TGTGCCAGCAGTTTAGGGGGGACAGGGGAAGTCGGTTTCTACGAGCAGTACTTC
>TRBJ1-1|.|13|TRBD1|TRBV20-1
CSAKDRANTEAFF
TGCAGTGCCAAGGACAGGGCGAACACTGAAGCTTTCTTT
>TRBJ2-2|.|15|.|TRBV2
CAGFLSGARSGELFF
TGTGCCGGCTTCCTATCAGGGGCGAGGTCCGGGGAGCTGTTTTTT
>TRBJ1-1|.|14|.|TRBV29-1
CSVEATRGGTEAFF
TGCAGCGTTGAAGCCACACGGGGTGGGACTGAAGCTTTCTTT
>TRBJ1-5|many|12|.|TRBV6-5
CASSSGVQPQHF
TGTGCCAGCAGTTCAGGGGTACAGCCCCAGCATTTT
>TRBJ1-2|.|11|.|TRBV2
CASRSWYGYTF
TGTGCCAGTAGGAGTTGGTATGGCTACACCTTC
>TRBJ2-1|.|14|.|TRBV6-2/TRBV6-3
CASSYAGPRDLQFF
TGTGCCAGCAGTTACGCCGGTCCCCGGGACTTGCAGTTCTTC
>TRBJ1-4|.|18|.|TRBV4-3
CASSQDRWTPGSNEKLFF
TGCGCCAGCAGCCAAGATAGGTGGACTCCGGGGAGTAATGAAAAACTGTTTTTT
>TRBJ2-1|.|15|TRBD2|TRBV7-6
CATSFPSGGAYEQFF
TGTGCCACCAGCTTCCCTAGCGGGGGGGCCTATGAGCAGTTCTTC
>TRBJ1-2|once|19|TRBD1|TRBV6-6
CASSSHGTGHATTHYGYTF
TGTGCCAGCAGTTCTCATGGGACAGGGCACGCCACTACACACTATGGCTACACCTTC
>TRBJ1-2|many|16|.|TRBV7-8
CASSLAGAGNDYGYTF
TGTGCCAGCAGCTTAGCGGGGGCAGGGAACGACTATGGCTACACCTTC
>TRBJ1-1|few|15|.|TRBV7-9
CASSSPRGMNTEAFF
TGTGCCAGCAGCTCCCCTCGGGGTATGAACACTGAAGCTTTCTTT
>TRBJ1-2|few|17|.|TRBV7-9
CASSQGQSGTGNYGYTF
TGTGCCAGCAGCCAAGGGCAGTCGGGGACGGGGAACTATGGCTACACCTTC
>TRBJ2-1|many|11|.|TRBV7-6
CASSLGSEQFF
TGTGCCAGCAGCTTAGGATCGGAGCAGTTCTTC
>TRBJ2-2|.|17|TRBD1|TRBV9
CASSSPRTGWETGELFF
TGTGCCAGCAGCTCCCCTCGGACAGGTTGGGAGACCGGGGAGCTGTTTTTT
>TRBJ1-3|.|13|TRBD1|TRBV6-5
CASSYSTRGLIYF
TGTGCCAGCAGTTACTCGACCAGGGGGTTGATATATTTT